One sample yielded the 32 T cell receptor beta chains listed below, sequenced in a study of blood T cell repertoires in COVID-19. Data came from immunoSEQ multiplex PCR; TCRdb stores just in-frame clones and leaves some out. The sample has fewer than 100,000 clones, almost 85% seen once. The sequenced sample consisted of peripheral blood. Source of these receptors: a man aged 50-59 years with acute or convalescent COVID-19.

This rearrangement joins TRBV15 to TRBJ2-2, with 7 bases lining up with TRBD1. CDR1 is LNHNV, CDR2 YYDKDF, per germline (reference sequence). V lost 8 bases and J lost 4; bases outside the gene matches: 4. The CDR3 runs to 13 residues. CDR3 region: CATDRDSTGELFF. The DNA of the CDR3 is TGTGCCACCGACAGGGATTCCACCGGGGAGCTGTTTTTT.

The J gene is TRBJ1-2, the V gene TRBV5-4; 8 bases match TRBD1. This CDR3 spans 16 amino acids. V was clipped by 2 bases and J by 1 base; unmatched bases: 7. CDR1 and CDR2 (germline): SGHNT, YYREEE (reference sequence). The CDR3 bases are TGTGCCAGCAGCTTAACCGGGACAGGCCTTAACTATGGCTACACCTTC. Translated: CASSLTGTGLNYGYTF. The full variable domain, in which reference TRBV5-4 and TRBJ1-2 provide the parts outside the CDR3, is ETGVTQSPTHLIKTRGQQVTLRCSSQSGHNTVSWYQQALGQGPQFIFQYYREEENGRGNFPPRFSGLQFPNYSSELNVNALELDDSALYLCASSLTGTGLNYGYTFGSGTRLTVV.

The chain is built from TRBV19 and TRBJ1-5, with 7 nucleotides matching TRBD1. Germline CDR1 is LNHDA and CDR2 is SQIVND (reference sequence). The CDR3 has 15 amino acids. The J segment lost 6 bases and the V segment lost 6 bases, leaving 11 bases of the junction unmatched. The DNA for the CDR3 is TGTGCCAGTAGAACCGGGACAGCTCCGGGTCAGCCCCAGCATTTT. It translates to CASRTGTAPGQPQHF.

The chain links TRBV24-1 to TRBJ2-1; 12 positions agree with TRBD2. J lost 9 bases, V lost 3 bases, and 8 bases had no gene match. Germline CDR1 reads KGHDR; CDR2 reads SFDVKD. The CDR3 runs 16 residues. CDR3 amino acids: CATSDLGLAGYGEQFF. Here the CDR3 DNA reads TGTGCCACCAGTGATCTAGGACTAGCGGGATACGGTGAGCAGTTCTTC.

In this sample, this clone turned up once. CDR3 bases: TGCGCCAGCAGCCTCTATGTGGTGGACACTGAAGCTTTCTTT. Translation gives CASSLYVVDTEAFF. The chain recombines TRBV4-3 with TRBJ1-1; D is unresolved. The CDR3 extends over 14 amino acids. The germline V gene encodes CDR1 LGHNA and CDR2 YSLEER. Trimming left V 4 bases short and J 3 bases short, with 12 bases between.

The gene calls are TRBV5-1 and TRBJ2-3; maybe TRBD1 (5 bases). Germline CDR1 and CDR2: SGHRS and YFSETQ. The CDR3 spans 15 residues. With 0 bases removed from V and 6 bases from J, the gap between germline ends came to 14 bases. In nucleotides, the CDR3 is TGCGCCAGCAGCTTGGAAGGGGCCCTGGGCGATACGCAGTATTTT. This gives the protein CASSLEGALGDTQYF.

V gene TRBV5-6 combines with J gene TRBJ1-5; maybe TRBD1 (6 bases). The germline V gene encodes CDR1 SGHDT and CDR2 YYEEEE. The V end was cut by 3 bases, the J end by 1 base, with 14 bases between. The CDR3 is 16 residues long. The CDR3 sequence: CASSWGTSSSNQPQHF. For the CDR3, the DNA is TGTGCCAGCAGCTGGGGGACATCATCGAGCAATCAGCCCCAGCATTTT.

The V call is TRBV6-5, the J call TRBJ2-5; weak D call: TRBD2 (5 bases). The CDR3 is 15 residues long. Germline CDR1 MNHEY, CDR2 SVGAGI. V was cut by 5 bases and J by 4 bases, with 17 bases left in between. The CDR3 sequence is CASSKREREGETQYF. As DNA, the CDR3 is TGTGCCAGCAGTAAACGGGAACGCGAAGGAGAGACCCAGTACTTC.

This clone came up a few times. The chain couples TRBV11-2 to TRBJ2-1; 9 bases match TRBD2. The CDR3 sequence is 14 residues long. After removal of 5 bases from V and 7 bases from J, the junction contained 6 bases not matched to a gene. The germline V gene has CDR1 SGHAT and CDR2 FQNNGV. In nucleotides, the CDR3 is TGTGCCAGCAGCCCGGGACTAGCCTCGAATGAGCAGTTCTTC. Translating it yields CASSPGLASNEQFF.

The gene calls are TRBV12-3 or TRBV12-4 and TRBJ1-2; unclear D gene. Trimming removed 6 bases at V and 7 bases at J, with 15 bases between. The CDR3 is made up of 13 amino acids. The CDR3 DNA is TGTGCCAGCAGCCCACGGCAGGCATCTGGCTACACCTTC. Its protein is CASSPRQASGYTF.

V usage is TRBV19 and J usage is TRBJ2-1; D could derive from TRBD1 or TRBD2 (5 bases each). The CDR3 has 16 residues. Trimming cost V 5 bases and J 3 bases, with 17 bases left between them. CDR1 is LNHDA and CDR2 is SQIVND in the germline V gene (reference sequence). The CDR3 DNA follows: TGTGCCAGTAGTGTAGGACACATGGGAGTCTACAATGAGCAGTTCTTC. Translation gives CASSVGHMGVYNEQFF.

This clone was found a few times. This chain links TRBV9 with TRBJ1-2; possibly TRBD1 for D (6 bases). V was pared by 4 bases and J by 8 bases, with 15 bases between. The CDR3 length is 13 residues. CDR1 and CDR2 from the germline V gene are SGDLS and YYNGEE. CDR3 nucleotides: TGTGCCAGCAGCCCACGGGGGGCCCACGGCTACACCTTC. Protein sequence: CASSPRGAHGYTF.

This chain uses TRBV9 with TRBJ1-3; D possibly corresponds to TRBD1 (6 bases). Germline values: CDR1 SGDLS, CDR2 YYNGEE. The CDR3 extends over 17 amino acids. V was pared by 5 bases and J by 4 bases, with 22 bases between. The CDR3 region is CASSPSVGARAGNTIYF. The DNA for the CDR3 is TGTGCCAGCAGTCCCTCAGTGGGGGCCCGGGCGGGAAACACCATATATTTT.

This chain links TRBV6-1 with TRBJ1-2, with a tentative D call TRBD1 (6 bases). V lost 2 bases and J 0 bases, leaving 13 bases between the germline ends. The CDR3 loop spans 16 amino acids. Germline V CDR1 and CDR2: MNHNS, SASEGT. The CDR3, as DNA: TGTGCCAGCAGTGAATCGGGGGGGCCTACTAACTATGGCTACACCTTC. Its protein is CASSESGGPTNYGYTF.

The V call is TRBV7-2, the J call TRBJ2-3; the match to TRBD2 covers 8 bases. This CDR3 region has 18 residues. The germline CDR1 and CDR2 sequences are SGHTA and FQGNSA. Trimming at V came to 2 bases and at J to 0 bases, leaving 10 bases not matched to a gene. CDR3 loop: CASSLSSTSASSTDTQYF. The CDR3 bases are TGTGCCAGCAGCTTAAGCTCGACTAGCGCGTCTAGCACAGATACGCAGTATTTT.

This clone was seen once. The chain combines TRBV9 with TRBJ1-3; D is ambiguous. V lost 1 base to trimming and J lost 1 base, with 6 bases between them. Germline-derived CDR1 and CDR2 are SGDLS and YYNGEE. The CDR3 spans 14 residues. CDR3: CASSVSGSGNTIYF. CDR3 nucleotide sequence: TGTGCCAGCAGCGTATCGGGTTCTGGAAACACCATATATTTT.

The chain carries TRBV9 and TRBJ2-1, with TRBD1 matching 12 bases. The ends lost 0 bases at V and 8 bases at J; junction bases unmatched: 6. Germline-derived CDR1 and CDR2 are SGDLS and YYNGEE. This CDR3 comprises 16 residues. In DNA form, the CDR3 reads TGTGCCAGCAGCGTAGGGCAGGGACAGGGGGCCGATGAGCAGTTCTTC. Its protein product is CASSVGQGQGADEQFF.

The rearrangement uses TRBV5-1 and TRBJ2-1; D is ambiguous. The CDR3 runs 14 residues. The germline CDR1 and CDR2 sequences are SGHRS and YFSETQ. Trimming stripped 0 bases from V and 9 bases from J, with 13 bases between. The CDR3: CASSLAEPVGEQFF. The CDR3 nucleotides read TGCGCCAGCAGCTTGGCGGAGCCGGTTGGTGAGCAGTTCTTC.

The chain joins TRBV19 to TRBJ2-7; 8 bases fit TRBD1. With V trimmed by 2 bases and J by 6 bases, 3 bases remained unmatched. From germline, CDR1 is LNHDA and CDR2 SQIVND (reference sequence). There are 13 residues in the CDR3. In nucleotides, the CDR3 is TGTGCCAGTAGTATACAGGGGGCCGGCGAGCAGTACTTC. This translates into CASSIQGAGEQYF.

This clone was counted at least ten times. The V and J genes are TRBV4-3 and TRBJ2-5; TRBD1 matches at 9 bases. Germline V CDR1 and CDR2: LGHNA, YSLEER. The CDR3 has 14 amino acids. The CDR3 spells CAAGTGSETETQYF. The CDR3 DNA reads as TGCGCAGCCGGGACAGGGTCGGAGACAGAGACCCAGTACTTC.

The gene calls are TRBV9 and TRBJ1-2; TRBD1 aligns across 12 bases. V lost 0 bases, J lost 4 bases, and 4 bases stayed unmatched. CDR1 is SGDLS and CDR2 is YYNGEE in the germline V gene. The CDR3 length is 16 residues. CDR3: CASSVEGTGGIYGYTF. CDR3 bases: TGTGCCAGCAGCGTAGAGGGGACAGGGGGCATCTATGGCTACACCTTC.

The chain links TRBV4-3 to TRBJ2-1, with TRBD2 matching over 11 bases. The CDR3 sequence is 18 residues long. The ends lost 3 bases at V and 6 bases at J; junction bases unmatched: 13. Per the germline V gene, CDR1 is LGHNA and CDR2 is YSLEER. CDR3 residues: CASSHSPGLAALGNEQFF. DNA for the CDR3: TGCGCCAGCAGCCATTCTCCGGGACTAGCGGCCCTGGGCAATGAGCAGTTCTTC.

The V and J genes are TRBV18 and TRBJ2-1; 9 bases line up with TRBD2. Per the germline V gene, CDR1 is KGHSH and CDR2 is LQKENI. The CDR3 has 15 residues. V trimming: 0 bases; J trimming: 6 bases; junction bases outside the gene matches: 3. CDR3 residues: CASSPPAGGGNEQFF. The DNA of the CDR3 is TGTGCCAGCTCACCACCAGCGGGAGGAGGCAATGAGCAGTTCTTC.

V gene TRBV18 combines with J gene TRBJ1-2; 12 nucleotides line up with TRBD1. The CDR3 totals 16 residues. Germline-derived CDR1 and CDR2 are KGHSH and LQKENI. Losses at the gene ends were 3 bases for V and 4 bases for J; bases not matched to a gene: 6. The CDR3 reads CASSPSGTGGGYGYTF. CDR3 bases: TGTGCCAGCTCACCTTCCGGGACAGGGGGCGGCTATGGCTACACCTTC. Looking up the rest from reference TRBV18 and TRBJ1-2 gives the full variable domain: NAGVMQNPRHLVRRRGQEARLRCSPMKGHSHVYWYRQLPEEGLKFMVYLQKENIIDESGMPKERFSAEFPKEGPSILRIQQVVRGDSAAYFCASSPSGTGGGYGYTFGSGTRLTVV.

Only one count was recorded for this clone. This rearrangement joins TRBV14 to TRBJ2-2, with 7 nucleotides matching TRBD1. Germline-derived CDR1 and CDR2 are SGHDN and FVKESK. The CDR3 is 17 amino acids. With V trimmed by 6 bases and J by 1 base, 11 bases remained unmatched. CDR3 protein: CASSLKVGQMNTGELFF. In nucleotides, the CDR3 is TGTGCCAGCAGTCTTAAGGTGGGACAGATGAACACCGGGGAGCTGTTTTTT.

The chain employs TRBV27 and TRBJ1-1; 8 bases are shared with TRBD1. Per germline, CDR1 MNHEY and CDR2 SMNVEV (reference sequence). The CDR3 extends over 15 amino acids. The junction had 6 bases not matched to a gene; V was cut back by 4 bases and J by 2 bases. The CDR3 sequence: CASSSNGQGNTEAFF. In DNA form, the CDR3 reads TGTGCCAGCAGTTCGAACGGACAGGGAAACACTGAAGCTTTCTTT.

Here the CDR3 reads CASSFGTANTEAFF. CDR3 nucleotides: TGTGCCAGCAGCTTCGGGACAGCGAACACTGAAGCTTTCTTT. The rearrangement uses TRBV5-6 and TRBJ1-1; 7 nucleotides match TRBD1. The trim removed 2 bases at V and 1 base at J, leaving 2 bases unmatched. The CDR3 is 14 amino acids. CDR1 and CDR2 from the germline V gene are SGHDT and YYEEEE.

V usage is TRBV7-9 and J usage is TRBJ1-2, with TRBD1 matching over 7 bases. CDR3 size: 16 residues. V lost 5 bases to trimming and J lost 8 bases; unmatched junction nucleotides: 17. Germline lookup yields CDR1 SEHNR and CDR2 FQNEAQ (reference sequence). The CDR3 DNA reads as TGTGCCAGCAGCCCAGTTTCCTCAGTGACAGGGTCCGGCTACACCTTC. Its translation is CASSPVSSVTGSGYTF.

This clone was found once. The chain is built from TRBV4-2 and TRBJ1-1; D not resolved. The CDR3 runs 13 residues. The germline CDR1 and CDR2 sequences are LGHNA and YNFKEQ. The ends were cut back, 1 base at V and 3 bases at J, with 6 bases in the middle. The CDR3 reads CASSQGRDTEAFF. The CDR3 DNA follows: TGTGCCAGCAGCCAAGGGCGGGACACTGAAGCTTTCTTT.

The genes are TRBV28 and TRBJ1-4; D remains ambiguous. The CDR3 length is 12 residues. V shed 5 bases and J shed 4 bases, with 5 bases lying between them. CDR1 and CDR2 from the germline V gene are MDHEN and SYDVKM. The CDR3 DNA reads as TGTGCCAGCAGTGGCTTTAATGAAAAACTGTTTTTT. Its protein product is CASSGFNEKLFF.

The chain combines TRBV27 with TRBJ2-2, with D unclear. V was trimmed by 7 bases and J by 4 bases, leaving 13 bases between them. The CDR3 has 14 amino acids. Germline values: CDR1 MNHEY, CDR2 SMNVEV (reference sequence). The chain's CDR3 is CASTPPGATGELFF. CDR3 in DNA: TGTGCCAGCACCCCTCCTGGAGCCACCGGGGAGCTGTTTTTT.

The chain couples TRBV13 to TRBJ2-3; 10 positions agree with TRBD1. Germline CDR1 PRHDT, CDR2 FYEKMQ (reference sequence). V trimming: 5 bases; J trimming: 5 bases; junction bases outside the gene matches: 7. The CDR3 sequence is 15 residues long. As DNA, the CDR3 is TGTGCCAGCAGCCCGCGGACAGGGGGAAGAGATACGCAGTATTTT. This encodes CASSPRTGGRDTQYF.